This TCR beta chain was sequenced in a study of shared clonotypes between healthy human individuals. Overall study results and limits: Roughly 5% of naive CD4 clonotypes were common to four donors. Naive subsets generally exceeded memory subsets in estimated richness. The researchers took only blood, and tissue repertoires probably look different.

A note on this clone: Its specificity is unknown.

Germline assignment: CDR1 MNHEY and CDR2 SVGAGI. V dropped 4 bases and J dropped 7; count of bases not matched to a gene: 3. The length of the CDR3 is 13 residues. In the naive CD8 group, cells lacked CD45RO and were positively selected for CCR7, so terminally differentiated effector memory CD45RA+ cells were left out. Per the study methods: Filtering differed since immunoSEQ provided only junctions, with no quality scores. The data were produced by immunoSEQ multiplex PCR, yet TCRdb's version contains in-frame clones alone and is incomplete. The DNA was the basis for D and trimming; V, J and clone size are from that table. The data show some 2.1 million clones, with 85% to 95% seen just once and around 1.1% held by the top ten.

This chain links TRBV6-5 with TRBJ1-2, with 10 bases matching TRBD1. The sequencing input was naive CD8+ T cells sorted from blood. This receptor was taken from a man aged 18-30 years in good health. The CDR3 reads CASSWTGGGGYTF. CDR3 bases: TGTGCCAGCAGTTGGACAGGGGGAGGTGGCTACACCTTC.